The 18 T cell receptor beta chains below were found in one sample sequenced in a study of blood T cell repertoires in COVID-19. TCRdb's table, derived via immunoSEQ multiplex PCR, lists solely in-frame clones and lacks some. Of 150,000 to 160,000 clones listed, 75% to 90% are singletons. The material sequenced was peripheral blood. These receptor sequences come from a woman aged 40 to 55 with acute or convalescent COVID-19.

The chain links TRBV4-2 to TRBJ2-7; 13 nucleotides match TRBD2. V lost 2 bases and J lost 6; bases outside the gene matches: 1. The CDR3 runs to 14 residues. Looked up from germline, CDR1 is LGHNA and CDR2 is YNFKEQ. Here the CDR3 DNA reads TGTGCCAGCAGCCAACGGACTAGCGGGGGCGAGCAGTACTTC. Its protein product is CASSQRTSGGEQYF.

The chain joins TRBV5-5 to TRBJ2-5, with 9 bases identical to TRBD1. The J segment lost 1 base and the V segment lost 4 bases, leaving 2 bases of the junction unmatched. CDR1 and CDR2 from the germline V gene are SGHKS and YYEKEE (reference sequence). This CDR3 region has 14 residues. The CDR3 region is CASSPGQGQETQYF. Written as DNA, the CDR3 is TGTGCCAGCAGCCCGGGACAGGGCCAAGAGACCCAGTACTTC.

V and J are TRBV7-9 and TRBJ2-5, with 7 bases aligning to TRBD1. Looked up from germline, CDR1 is SEHNR and CDR2 is FQNEAQ (reference sequence). V trimming: 5 bases; J trimming: 4 bases; junction bases outside the gene matches: 10. The CDR3 runs to 15 residues. The CDR3 region has the DNA TGTGCCAGCAGCGTACTCCCGGGACAGACAGAGACCCAGTACTTC. It specifies CASSVLPGQTETQYF.

This sequence joins TRBV28 and TRBJ1-1, with D perhaps TRBD1 (6 bases). Trimming removed 5 bases at V and 1 base at J, with 14 bases between. The CDR3 extends over 15 amino acids. Germline CDR1 and CDR2: MDHEN and SYDVKM. The CDR3 DNA is TGTGCCAGCAGTCCCGGTGCGACAGGGAACACTGAAGCTTTCTTT. Protein product: CASSPGATGNTEAFF.

The rearrangement links TRBV23-1 to TRBJ2-3; D remains ambiguous. TRBV23-1 is labeled an ORF, and its function is uncertain. The length of the CDR3 is 13 residues. V lost 1 base and J lost 12, with 14 bases in between. The CDR3 DNA reads TGCGCCAGCAGTCAATGCGGCTCAGATCGCCAGTATTTT. As protein: CASSQCGSDRQYF.

The V and J genes are TRBV11-2 and TRBJ2-7; 7 bases agree with TRBD1. Germline V gene data show CDR1 as SGHAT and CDR2 as FQNNGV. CDR3 length: 12 residues. V gave up 5 bases and J gave up 7 bases; unmatched junction bases: 5. CDR3 in amino acids: CASSQPTGEQYF. The CDR3 DNA sequence: TGTGCCAGCAGCCAACCGACAGGGGAGCAGTACTTC.

The rearrangement joins TRBV19 to TRBJ2-1; tentative D call: TRBD2 (6 bases). Germline CDR1 reads LNHDA; CDR2 reads SQIVND (reference sequence). CDR3 size: 11 residues. V lost 8 bases to trimming and J lost 9 bases, with 11 bases between them. The CDR3 bases are TGTGCCAGTTTGCGGGGACGTGAGCAGTTCTTC. It specifies CASLRGREQFF.

The V and J genes are TRBV7-9 and TRBJ2-1; no definite D call. V lost 1 base to trimming and J lost 9 bases, with 7 bases between them. This CDR3 is 12 amino acids long. CDR1 is SEHNR and CDR2 is FQNEAQ in the germline V gene (reference sequence). This chain's CDR3 is CASSLVSGEQFF. CDR3 DNA sequence: TGTGCCAGCAGCTTAGTTTCCGGTGAGCAGTTCTTC.

This chain links TRBV14 with TRBJ2-1, with D hard to call. CDR1 and CDR2 from the germline V gene are SGHDN and FVKESK. Trimming pared 3 bases from V and 7 bases from J, leaving 13 bases between. This CDR3 has 14 amino acids. The CDR3 nucleotides read TGTGCCAGCAGCCATTTCTCGGGTGTAAATGAGCAGTTCTTC. It yields the protein CASSHFSGVNEQFF.

The CDR3, as DNA: TGTGCCAGCAGCTCTCCGACAGGGACAGATACGCAGTATTTT. Translation: CASSSPTGTDTQYF. The rearrangement joins TRBV7-9 to TRBJ2-3; 7 bases map to TRBD1. J gave up 3 bases and V 4 bases, and 4 bases lay outside the gene matches. This CDR3 contains 14 residues. CDR1 SEHNR and CDR2 FQNEAQ come from the germline V gene (reference sequence). The variable domain in full, completed from reference TRBV7-9 and TRBJ2-3, reads DTGVSQNPRHKITKRGQNVTFRCDPISEHNRLYWYRQTLGQGPEFLTYFQNEAQLEKSRLLSDRFSAERPKGSFSTLEIQRTEQGDSAMYLCASSSPTGTDTQYFGPGTRLTVL.

J is TRBJ2-5 and V is TRBV3-1 (or the pseudogene TRBV3-2); 9 positions match TRBD1. CDR3 size: 16 residues. The trim removed 1 base at V and 5 bases at J, leaving 8 bases unmatched. Germline CDR1 is LGHDT and CDR2 is YNNKEL (reference sequence). CDR3 loop: CASSQAGQGNLETQYF. The CDR3 bases are TGTGCCAGCAGCCAAGCCGGACAGGGGAATTTGGAGACCCAGTACTTC.

V and J are TRBV4-2 and TRBJ2-2, with TRBD2 identical over 12 bases. The CDR3 covers 18 residues. Germline CDR1 reads LGHNA; CDR2 reads YNFKEQ. With V trimmed by 0 bases and J by 7 bases, 9 bases remained unmatched. The CDR3 DNA sequence: TGTGCCAGCAGCCAAGATGGTCTAGCGGGGGGGCAAGGCGGGGAGCTGTTTTTT. Translation gives CASSQDGLAGGQGGELFF.

The CDR3 DNA is TGCAGTGCTAGACCTCAGAATGAGCAGTTCTTC. This translates into CSARPQNEQFF. The rearrangement joins TRBV20-1 to TRBJ2-1, with unresolved D. This CDR3 has 11 residues. Germline V gives CDR1 DFQATT, CDR2 SNEGSKA (reference sequence). The germline V and J ends were trimmed by 2 bases and 7 bases, with 6 bases remaining between them.

This chain connects TRBV6-1 to TRBJ1-1, with D unclear. V was pared by 3 bases and J by 5 bases, with 13 bases between. Germline V gives CDR1 MNHNS, CDR2 SASEGT. This CDR3 has 14 residues. The CDR3 is CASSDPGRVTEAFF. The CDR3 DNA sequence: TGTGCCAGCAGTGATCCGGGAAGGGTAACTGAAGCTTTCTTT.

The chain is built from TRBV27 and TRBJ1-1; D is undetermined. V shed 6 bases and J shed 2 bases, with 7 bases lying between them. The germline CDR1 and CDR2 sequences are MNHEY and SMNVEV (reference sequence). This CDR3 region has 12 residues. The CDR3 DNA reads as TGTGCCAGCAGATCTATAAACACTGAAGCTTTCTTT. It is translated as CASRSINTEAFF.

The V gene is TRBV19, the J gene TRBJ2-7; 8 positions match TRBD2. From germline, CDR1 is LNHDA and CDR2 SQIVND (reference sequence). The CDR3 contains 16 residues. V lost 0 bases, J lost 3 bases, and 7 bases stayed unmatched. CDR3 nucleotide sequence: TGTGCCAGTAGTATAGATCGCTCGCGGGAGGACTACGAGCAGTACTTC. This sequence encodes CASSIDRSREDYEQYF.

The gene calls are TRBV11-3 and TRBJ2-3; 9 nucleotides agree with TRBD1. Losses at the gene ends were 5 bases for V and 6 bases for J; bases not matched to a gene: 6. The germline CDR1 and CDR2 sequences are SGHNT and YENEEA. The CDR3 is 14 amino acids. The CDR3 loop reads CASSTHRGPDTQYF. DNA of the CDR3: TGTGCCAGCAGCACACACAGGGGGCCCGATACGCAGTATTTT.

This rearrangement joins TRBV19 to TRBJ2-2; D perhaps matches TRBD1 (5 bases). There are 14 residues in the CDR3. The germline V gene has CDR1 LNHDA and CDR2 SQIVND (reference sequence). V was shortened by 5 bases and J by 3 bases, with 10 bases between the two germline ends. The CDR3, as DNA: TGTGCCAGTAGTCATGACAGCCACACCGGGGAGCTGTTTTTT. Its translation: CASSHDSHTGELFF.